The 20 T cell receptor beta chains below come from one sample, sequenced in a study of blood T cell repertoires in COVID-19. The data were produced by immunoSEQ multiplex PCR, yet TCRdb's version contains in-frame clones alone and is incomplete. This table holds 150,000 to 250,000 clones, 75% to 90% found once. The sample taken for sequencing was PBMCs or T cells enriched from blood (not recorded which). These receptor sequences come from a woman aged 25 to 45 who had recovered from COVID-19.

This chain links TRBV6-5 with TRBJ1-4; no reliable D call. V was pared by 8 bases and J by 1 base, with 11 bases between. The length of the CDR3 is 14 residues. Looked up from germline, CDR1 is MNHEY and CDR2 is SVGAGI. The CDR3 sequence: CASRTRLTNEKLFF. The CDR3 DNA reads as TGTGCCAGCCGTACGAGATTAACTAATGAAAAACTGTTTTTT.

This clone was observed once. The gene calls are TRBV12-5 and TRBJ2-1; the match to TRBD1 covers 7 bases. V shed 3 bases, J shed 8 bases, and the junction held 7 bases outside the gene matches. This CDR3 comprises 14 residues. The V gene's germline CDR1 is LGHNT and CDR2 FRNRAP. The CDR3 DNA follows: TGTGCTAGTGGTTTTCAGGGGACAGCGGATGAGCAGTTCTTC. Its translation is CASGFQGTADEQFF.

This chain connects TRBV5-6 to TRBJ2-1; possible D gene TRBD1, 5 bases. Germline V CDR1 and CDR2: SGHDT, YYEEEE. The ends were cut back, 3 bases at V and 3 bases at J, with 7 bases in the middle. This CDR3 has 13 residues. CDR3 bases: TGTGCCAGCAGCTCTGGACACTACAATGAGCAGTTCTTC. It yields the protein CASSSGHYNEQFF.

The rearrangement uses TRBV6-5 and TRBJ2-2; D perhaps matches TRBD2 (5 bases). Trimming removed 6 bases at V and 2 bases at J, with 13 bases between. CDR1 is MNHEY and CDR2 is SVGAGI in the germline V gene. The CDR3 extends over 15 amino acids. CDR3 residues: CASSRTSGNTGELFF. CDR3 bases: TGTGCCAGCAGCCGTACTAGTGGCAACACCGGGGAGCTGTTTTTT.

The chain employs TRBV30 and TRBJ2-6; a possible D gene is TRBD1 (6 bases). The CDR3 is 14 amino acids. V dropped 7 bases and J dropped 2 bases, with 12 bases sitting between them. Germline CDR1 reads GTSNPN; CDR2 reads SVGIG (reference sequence). CDR3 loop: CASMTGAGANVLTF. As DNA, the CDR3 is TGTGCCTCTATGACAGGTGCTGGGGCCAACGTCCTGACTTTC. The whole variable domain, filled in from reference TRBV30 and TRBJ2-6, reads SQTIHQWPATLVQPVGSPLSLECTVEGTSNPNLYWYRQAAGRGLQLLFYSVGIGQISSEVPQNLSASRPQDRQFILSSKKLLLSDSGFYLCASMTGAGANVLTFGAGSRLTVL.

The chain recombines TRBV5-1 with TRBJ1-1; 7 bases match TRBD1. The CDR3 contains 13 residues. The germline V gene has CDR1 SGHRS and CDR2 YFSETQ. Germline trimming cut 9 bases from V and 1 base from J; bases unmatched to any gene: 6. CDR3 bases: TGCGCCATCCGGGACAGTCAGAACACTGAAGCTTTCTTT. This translates into CAIRDSQNTEAFF.

This CDR3 reads CASSLSGGSSYNEQFF. CDR3 nucleotide sequence: TGTGCCAGCAGCTTATCGGGCGGGAGCTCCTACAATGAGCAGTTCTTC. The V and J genes are TRBV7-2 and TRBJ2-1, with 7 bases that match TRBD2. V dropped 2 bases and J dropped 0; count of bases not matched to a gene: 4. The CDR3 runs to 16 residues. Per germline, CDR1 SGHTA and CDR2 FQGNSA.

The chain has TRBV7-9 and TRBJ2-7, with D possibly being TRBD2 (6 bases). Trimming pared 1 base from V and 2 bases from J, leaving 12 bases between. CDR1 is SEHNR and CDR2 is FQNEAQ in the germline V gene (reference sequence). This CDR3 is built from 15 residues. CDR3 DNA: TGTGCCAGCAGCTTAGACCCTAGCGCGACCTACGAGCAGTACTTC. Translating gives CASSLDPSATYEQYF.

This CDR3 is CASSLPGGRETQYF. DNA for the CDR3: TGTGCCAGCAGCTTGCCGGGGGGTCGAGAGACCCAGTACTTC. V gene TRBV5-4 combines with J gene TRBJ2-5, with 7 bases lining up with TRBD2. The CDR3 is 14 amino acids. CDR1 is SGHNT and CDR2 is YYREEE in the germline V gene (reference sequence). The V segment lost 1 base and the J segment 4 bases; nucleotides outside the gene matches: 4.

This chain uses TRBV7-9 with TRBJ1-2; D is uncertain. The CDR3 is 15 amino acids. Germline lookup yields CDR1 SEHNR and CDR2 FQNEAQ (reference sequence). V lost 2 bases and J 2 bases, leaving 12 bases between the germline ends. Here the CDR3 DNA reads TGTGCCAGCAGCTTATCGGAGGGCGAAAACTATGGCTACACCTTC. Encoded protein: CASSLSEGENYGYTF.

This chain links TRBV4-2 with TRBJ1-4; D gene unclear. Between the trimmed V and J ends, which lost 0 bases and 7 bases, there was a span of 12 bases. This CDR3 region has 15 residues. From germline, CDR1 is LGHNA and CDR2 YNFKEQ. This CDR3 reads CASSQEPQVREKLFF. CDR3 nucleotide sequence: TGTGCCAGCAGCCAAGAGCCTCAGGTTCGTGAAAAACTGTTTTTT.

To note about this clone: This is likely a read error, given that the CDR3 carries no conserved phenylalanine or tryptophan at its end. Because the CDR3's place on the DNA is in doubt, the DNA is left out and the CDR3 is given as listed by TCRdb. This chain connects TRBV12-3 or TRBV12-4 to TRBJ2-7; the table's D call, TRBD2, has no DNA check behind it. The CDR3 has 11 amino acids, counting both end residues. CDR3: CASSLGTSVES.

The chain couples TRBV7-2 to TRBJ1-4; 8 bases fit TRBD1. Germline CDR1 and CDR2: SGHTA and FQGNSA. The junction had 4 bases not matched to a gene; V was cut back by 1 base and J by 3 bases. This CDR3 has 16 residues. The CDR3 DNA sequence: TGTGCCAGCAGCTTAGGTGGACAGGGTTCTAATGAAAAACTGTTTTTT. It specifies CASSLGGQGSNEKLFF.

This clone was observed once. One end of the junction varies from germline; a read error may be responsible. The V call is TRBV7-7, the J call TRBJ1-1; 7 bases align to TRBD1. Looked up from germline, CDR1 is SSHAT and CDR2 is FNYEAQ (reference sequence). The CDR3 sequence is 15 residues long. The CDR3 bases are TGTGCTAGCAGCCACTCGACAGGGCTAATGGTGAAAGCTTTCTTT. This sequence encodes CASSHSTGLMVKAFF.

The gene calls are TRBV4-3 and TRBJ1-4; tentatively, D is TRBD1 (5 bases). This CDR3 contains 17 residues. Trimming stripped 1 base from V and 0 bases from J, with 12 bases between. Germline CDR1 reads LGHNA; CDR2 reads YSLEER. The CDR3 sequence: CASSQGVWGATNEKLFF. CDR3 sequence (DNA): TGCGCCAGCAGCCAAGGGGTATGGGGGGCAACTAATGAAAAACTGTTTTTT.

V is TRBV5-1 and J is TRBJ2-3, with TRBD1 identical over 10 bases. This CDR3 is built from 14 residues. Trimming at V came to 4 bases and at J to 6 bases, leaving 5 bases not matched to a gene. Germline V CDR1 and CDR2: SGHRS, YFSETQ. The DNA for the CDR3 is TGCGCCAGCAGCACGACAGGGGGCGGGGATACGCAGTATTTT. Its translation: CASSTTGGGDTQYF.

The rearrangement uses TRBV24-1 and TRBJ2-2; D is perhaps TRBD2 (5 bases). This CDR3 is 15 amino acids long. CDR1 is KGHDR and CDR2 is SFDVKD in the germline V gene. The V end lost 9 bases, the J end lost 0 bases, and 13 bases lay between the germline ends. Written as DNA, the CDR3 is TGTGCCACCCAGTCCGGGGAAGCGAACACCGGGGAGCTGTTTTTT. Amino acids: CATQSGEANTGELFF.

The rearrangement links TRBV3-1 (or the pseudogene TRBV3-2) to TRBJ1-1; 7 bases map to TRBD1. Germline CDR1 LGHDT, CDR2 YNNKEL (reference sequence). The CDR3 contains 15 residues. The V gene end was trimmed by 3 bases and the J gene end by 1 base; junction bases not matched to a gene: 5. The CDR3 DNA reads TGTGCCAGCAGCCAGACCGACAGGGCGAACACTGAAGCTTTCTTT. This sequence encodes CASSQTDRANTEAFF.

The V and J genes are TRBV9 and TRBJ2-5, with D perhaps matching TRBD2 (5 bases). V lost 0 bases and J lost 8, with 14 bases in between. Per germline, CDR1 SGDLS and CDR2 YYNGEE. There are 14 residues in the CDR3. Here the CDR3 DNA reads TGTGCCAGCAGCGTAGGGAGCGGCGGCGGTACCCAGTACTTC. Protein sequence: CASSVGSGGGTQYF.

This chain joins TRBV4-3 and TRBJ1-4; D is perhaps TRBD1 (5 bases). V was clipped by 1 base and J by 7 bases, with 10 bases between them. Looked up from germline, CDR1 is LGHNA and CDR2 is YSLEER. This CDR3 has 14 amino acids. The CDR3 nucleotides are TGCGCCAGCAGCCAAGCGGGGGTTGGTGAAAAACTGTTTTTT. This sequence encodes CASSQAGVGEKLFF.